Reported below is one T cell receptor (beta chain). Its antigen is currently unknown. This record belongs to a study of T cell repertoires in aging, cancer and after chemotherapy. Study at large: Roughly 10 million TCR reads made up the full dataset.

V lost 4 bases and J lost 6, with 10 bases in between. Germline assignment: CDR1 MNHEY and CDR2 SVGAGI. This CDR3 is 14 amino acids long. A mixed TRB-A/B primer pool amplified rearranged TRB by multiplex touch-down PCR. TCRdb processed the multiplex PCR reads anew with MiXCR; each CDR3 protein has one entry. The table lists 9,500 or so distinct CDR3 sequences, about 34% of them singletons. Study-level findings and limits: In healthy donors, age-related TCR diversity loss mainly reflected lost richness. Untreated cancer patients had significantly lower blood TCR diversity than age-matched healthy donors.

Amplification of TCR beta used genomic DNA extracted from peripheral blood. Sequenced sample: blood. This clonotype was obtained from a human donor in good health. The rearrangement links TRBV6-5 to TRBJ1-6; D ambiguous. The CDR3 region has the DNA TGTGCCAGCAGTTTCCGAGGTTTTAATTCACCCCTCCACTTT. Amino acids: CASSFRGFNSPLHF.